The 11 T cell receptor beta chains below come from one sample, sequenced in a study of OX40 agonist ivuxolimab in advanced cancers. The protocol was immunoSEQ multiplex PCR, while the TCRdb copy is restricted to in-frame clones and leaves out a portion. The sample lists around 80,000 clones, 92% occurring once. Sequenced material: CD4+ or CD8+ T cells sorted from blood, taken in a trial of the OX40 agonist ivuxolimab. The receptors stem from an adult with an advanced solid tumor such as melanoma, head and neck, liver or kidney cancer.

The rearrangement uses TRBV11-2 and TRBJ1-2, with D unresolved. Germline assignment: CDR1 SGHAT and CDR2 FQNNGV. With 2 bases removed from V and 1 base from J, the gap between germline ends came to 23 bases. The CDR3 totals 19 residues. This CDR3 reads CASSLFHGEGRPNNYGYTF. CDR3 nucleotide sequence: TGTGCCAGCAGCTTATTTCATGGGGAGGGTAGGCCCAATAACTATGGCTACACCTTC.

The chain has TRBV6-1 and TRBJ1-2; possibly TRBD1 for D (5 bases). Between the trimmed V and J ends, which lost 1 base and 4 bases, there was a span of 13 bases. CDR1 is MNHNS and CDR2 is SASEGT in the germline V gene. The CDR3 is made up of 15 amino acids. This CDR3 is CASSEVADTLYGYTF. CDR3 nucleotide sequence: TGTGCCAGCAGTGAAGTGGCGGACACCCTCTATGGCTACACCTTC.

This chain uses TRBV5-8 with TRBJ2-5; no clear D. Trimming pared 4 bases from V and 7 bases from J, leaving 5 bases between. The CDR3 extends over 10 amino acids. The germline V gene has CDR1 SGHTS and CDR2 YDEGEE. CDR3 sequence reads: CASSHPTQYF. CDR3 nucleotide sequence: TGTGCCAGCAGCCACCCGACCCAGTACTTC.

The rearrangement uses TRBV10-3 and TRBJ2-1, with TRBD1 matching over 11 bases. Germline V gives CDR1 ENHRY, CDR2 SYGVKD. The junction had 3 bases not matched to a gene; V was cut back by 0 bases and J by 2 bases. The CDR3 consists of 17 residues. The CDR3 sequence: CAISESPGQGAYNEQFF. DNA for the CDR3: TGTGCCATCAGTGAGTCGCCGGGACAGGGGGCCTACAATGAGCAGTTCTTC.

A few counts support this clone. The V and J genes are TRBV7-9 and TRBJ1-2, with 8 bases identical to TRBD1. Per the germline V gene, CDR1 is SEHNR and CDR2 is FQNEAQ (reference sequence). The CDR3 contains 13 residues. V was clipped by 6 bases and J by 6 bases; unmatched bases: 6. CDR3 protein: CASSSGTGNGYTF. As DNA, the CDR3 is TGTGCCAGCAGTTCCGGGACAGGAAATGGCTACACCTTC.

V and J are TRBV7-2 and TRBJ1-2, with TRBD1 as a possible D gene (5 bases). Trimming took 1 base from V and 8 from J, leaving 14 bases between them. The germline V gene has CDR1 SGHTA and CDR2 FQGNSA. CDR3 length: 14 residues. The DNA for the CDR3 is TGTGCCAGCAGCTTAGGGTTCAAAGGGGAGGGCTACACCTTC. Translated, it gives CASSLGFKGEGYTF.

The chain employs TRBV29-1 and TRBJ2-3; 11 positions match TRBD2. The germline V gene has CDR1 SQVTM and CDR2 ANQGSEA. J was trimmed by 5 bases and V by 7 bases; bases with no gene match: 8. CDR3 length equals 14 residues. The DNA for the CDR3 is TGCAGCGGACTTACCGGGACTAGCGGAGATACGCAGTATTTT. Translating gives CSGLTGTSGDTQYF.

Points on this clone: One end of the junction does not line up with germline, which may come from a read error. In nucleotides, the CDR3 is TGCAGCCTTGAAGGGGGGCCTGGAGATACGCAGTATTTT. Translating gives CSLEGGPGDTQYF. The V gene is TRBV29-1, the J gene TRBJ2-3; D possibly matches TRBD1 or TRBD2 (6 bases each). Per the germline V gene, CDR1 is SQVTM and CDR2 is ANQGSEA. The length of the CDR3 is 13 residues.

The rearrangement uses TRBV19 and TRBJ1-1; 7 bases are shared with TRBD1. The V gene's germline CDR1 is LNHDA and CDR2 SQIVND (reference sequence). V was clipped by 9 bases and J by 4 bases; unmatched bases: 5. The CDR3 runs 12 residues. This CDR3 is CASVRGPTEAFF. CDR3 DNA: TGTGCCAGCGTAAGGGGGCCCACTGAAGCTTTCTTT.

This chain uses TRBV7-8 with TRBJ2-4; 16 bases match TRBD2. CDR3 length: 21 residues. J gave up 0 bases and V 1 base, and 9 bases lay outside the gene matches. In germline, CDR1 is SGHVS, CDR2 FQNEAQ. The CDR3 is CASSLEAPGLAGGRAKNIQYF. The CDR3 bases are TGTGCCAGCAGCTTAGAAGCACCGGGACTAGCGGGGGGGCGAGCCAAAAACATTCAGTACTTC.

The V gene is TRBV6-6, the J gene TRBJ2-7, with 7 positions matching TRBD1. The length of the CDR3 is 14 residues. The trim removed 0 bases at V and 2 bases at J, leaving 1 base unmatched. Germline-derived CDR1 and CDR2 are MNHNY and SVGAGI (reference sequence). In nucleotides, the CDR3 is TGTGCCAGCAGTTACTCAGGGGGCCCCTACGAGCAGTACTTC. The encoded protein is CASSYSGGPYEQYF.